Following are 21 T cell receptor beta chains from one sample sequenced in a study of cytomegalovirus exposure and HLA in healthy donors. Using immunoSEQ multiplex PCR, the repertoire was profiled, and TCRdb retains in-frame clones only, with some absent. The sample holds 57,000 or so clones, 90% to 95% seen once. Sequenced input: PBMCs. The receptors here all came from a woman in her 30s in good health and CMV-seronegative.

The chain has TRBV7-3 and TRBJ1-4; unclear D gene. CDR1 and CDR2 from the germline V gene are SGHTA and FQGTGA. This CDR3 contains 19 residues. Trimming removed 1 base from V and 10 bases from J, with 28 bases in between. CDR3 nucleotides: TGTGCCAGCAGCTTAATGTTGGTAGTTAAAGGAGAGCCTGAGGGAAAACTGTTTTTT. This sequence encodes CASSLMLVVKGEPEGKLFF.

This chain connects TRBV5-1 to TRBJ1-2; 7 bases map to TRBD1. The V gene end was trimmed by 3 bases and the J gene end by 0 bases; junction bases not matched to a gene: 5. The CDR3 has 15 amino acids. CDR1 is SGHRS and CDR2 is YFSETQ in the germline V gene. CDR3 DNA: TGCGCCAGCAGCTGGGGGACAGAAACTAACTATGGCTACACCTTC. Translation gives CASSWGTETNYGYTF.

This chain uses TRBV9 with TRBJ2-5; a possible D gene is TRBD1 (5 bases). The germline V gene encodes CDR1 SGDLS and CDR2 YYNGEE. V lost 3 bases and J lost 4, with 13 bases in between. CDR3 length: 14 amino acids. CDR3 bases: TGTGCCAGCAGCGGAGCAGGGTTGGGAGAGACCCAGTACTTC. Translated: CASSGAGLGETQYF.

The chain employs TRBV28 and TRBJ2-5, with D tentatively TRBD2 (6 bases). V lost 6 bases and J 3 bases, leaving 17 bases between the germline ends. The CDR3 sequence is 15 residues long. The germline V gene encodes CDR1 MDHEN and CDR2 SYDVKM. The CDR3, as DNA: TGTGCCAGCAGGGCCCCGCGGGGACTCAAAGAGACCCAGTACTTC. It encodes CASRAPRGLKETQYF.

The chain's CDR3 is CASSQAFGAGGYEQYF. The DNA for the CDR3 is TGTGCCAGCAGCCAAGCCTTCGGGGCCGGGGGCTACGAGCAGTACTTC. The rearrangement links TRBV14 to TRBJ2-7; the D gene is possibly TRBD2 (6 bases). CDR3 length equals 16 residues. Trimming stripped 1 base from V and 3 bases from J, with 16 bases between. The germline V gene encodes CDR1 SGHDN and CDR2 FVKESK.

The rearrangement joins TRBV7-2 to TRBJ2-5; 8 bases agree with TRBD1. V lost 5 bases, J lost 1 base, and 3 bases stayed unmatched. Germline CDR1 SGHTA, CDR2 FQGNSA. This CDR3 has 14 amino acids. The CDR3 DNA follows: TGTGCCAGCAGCGAGGGACAGGCCCAAGAGACCCAGTACTTC. Its translation: CASSEGQAQETQYF.

This chain uses TRBV5-1 with TRBJ1-2; 8 nucleotides align to TRBD1. The CDR3 is made up of 15 amino acids. Trimming took 2 bases from V and 2 from J; bases not matched to a gene: 5. From germline, CDR1 is SGHRS and CDR2 YFSETQ. As DNA, the CDR3 is TGCGCCAGCAGCTTAGCTGACAGGGGCAACTATGGCTACACCTTC. Encoded protein: CASSLADRGNYGYTF.

Here the CDR3 DNA reads TGTGCCTGGAGTGTAACTAGCGGGAGGGCAGATACGCAGTATTTT. Its translation is CAWSVTSGRADTQYF. The V gene is TRBV30, the J gene TRBJ2-3, with 13 bases identical to TRBD2. The junction had 1 base not matched to a gene; V was cut back by 0 bases and J by 4 bases. The CDR3 loop spans 15 amino acids. The V gene's germline CDR1 is GTSNPN and CDR2 SVGIG (reference sequence).

The gene calls are TRBV7-8 and TRBJ2-2; D gene unclear. The CDR3 runs 14 residues. CDR1 and CDR2 from the germline V gene are SGHVS and FQNEAQ. The V and J ends lost 6 bases and 6 bases respectively, with 14 bases between them. CDR3 residues: CASRGPGSAGELFF. The CDR3 bases are TGTGCCAGCAGGGGTCCCGGCAGCGCCGGGGAGCTGTTTTTT.

This chain uses TRBV28 with TRBJ1-2; D unresolved. Trimming pared 5 bases from V and 5 bases from J, leaving 12 bases between. Per germline, CDR1 MDHEN and CDR2 SYDVKM. The CDR3 length is 13 residues. In nucleotides, the CDR3 is TGTGCCAGCAGTCCCCCTTCGGGGTATGGCTACACCTTC. Translating it yields CASSPPSGYGYTF.

The chain links TRBV30 to TRBJ2-5; 10 bases are shared with TRBD2. There are 16 residues in the CDR3. V shed 0 bases and J 3 bases; nucleotides not matched to a gene: 7. CDR1 GTSNPN and CDR2 SVGIG come from the germline V gene (reference sequence). The CDR3 reads CAWSVHLAGGKETQYF. CDR3 DNA: TGTGCCTGGAGTGTACACTTAGCGGGAGGAAAAGAGACCCAGTACTTC.

This chain links TRBV6-6 with TRBJ1-5; weak D call: TRBD1 (6 bases). Germline V gene sequence: CDR1 MNHNY, CDR2 SVGAGI (reference sequence). With 7 bases removed from V and 6 bases from J, the gap between germline ends came to 16 bases. The CDR3 is 14 amino acids. The CDR3 sequence: CASNKGQGIQPQHF. The DNA of the CDR3 is TGTGCCAGCAACAAGGGGCAGGGGATTCAGCCCCAGCATTTT.

The CDR3 protein is CASRRPGVPNTEAFF. The CDR3 DNA follows: TGTGCCAGCAGACGCCCCGGGGTCCCTAACACTGAAGCTTTCTTT. This chain uses TRBV11-2 with TRBJ1-1, with D unresolved. The CDR3 totals 15 residues. Germline V lookup: CDR1 SGHAT, CDR2 FQNNGV. Trimming left V 6 bases short and J 2 bases short, with 16 bases between.

By frequency in the sample, this clone is medium-sized. The chain is built from TRBV5-4 and TRBJ2-7; 9 positions match TRBD2. The CDR3 runs 17 residues. Germline V gene lookup returns CDR1 SGHNT and CDR2 YYREEE (reference sequence). J lost 0 bases, V lost 3 bases, and 10 bases had no gene match. As DNA, the CDR3 is TGTGCCAGCAGCTGGGAACCACTAGCGGGTGACTCCTACGAGCAGTACTTC. Protein sequence: CASSWEPLAGDSYEQYF.

The chain joins TRBV9 to TRBJ2-7, with D tentatively TRBD1 (6 bases). CDR1 is SGDLS and CDR2 is YYNGEE in the germline V gene. This CDR3 is 12 amino acids long. V was trimmed by 4 bases and J by 4 bases, leaving 9 bases between them. CDR3 protein: CASSPQGYEQYF. The CDR3 DNA is TGTGCCAGCAGCCCGCAGGGGTACGAGCAGTACTTC.

This rearrangement joins TRBV5-1 to TRBJ2-2; D unresolved. The germline V and J ends were trimmed by 4 bases and 1 base, with 14 bases remaining between them. This CDR3 is built from 16 residues. Germline CDR1 is SGHRS and CDR2 is YFSETQ. Here the CDR3 reads CASSHPGSGNTGELFF. The CDR3 DNA reads as TGCGCCAGCAGCCACCCGGGTTCCGGGAACACCGGGGAGCTGTTTTTT.

The chain links TRBV28 to TRBJ1-3; 7 nucleotides match TRBD1. The V segment lost 4 bases and the J segment 2 bases; nucleotides outside the gene matches: 5. The germline gives CDR1 MDHEN, CDR2 SYDVKM. The CDR3 contains 15 residues. CDR3 loop: CASSSPQGTGNTIYF. The CDR3 nucleotides read TGTGCCAGCAGTTCCCCACAGGGGACTGGAAACACCATATATTTT.

This chain uses TRBV10-3 with TRBJ1-2; D is possibly TRBD1 (5 bases). Germline loops: CDR1 ENHRY, CDR2 SYGVKD. Trimming left V 0 bases short and J 9 bases short, with 14 bases between. This CDR3 has 14 residues. CDR3 sequence: CAISESFQGSSYTF. The CDR3 coding sequence is TGTGCCATCAGTGAGTCGTTCCAGGGCTCGAGCTACACCTTC.

The chain uses TRBV11-3 and TRBJ2-3, with 9 positions matching TRBD1. With 5 bases clipped from V and 7 bases from J, the junction kept 19 bases outside the gene matches. The germline V gene has CDR1 SGHNT and CDR2 YENEEA. CDR3 length: 18 residues. DNA for the CDR3: TGTGCCAGCAGCAAATACGGGACAGGGTATAGGGATAGCAATACGCAGTATTTT. This codes for CASSKYGTGYRDSNTQYF.

CDR3 nucleotide sequence: TGCGCCAGCAGCCAAGATCTACTAGCGGGGTCCCAAGAGACCCAGTACTTC. This codes for CASSQDLLAGSQETQYF. The chain links TRBV4-3 to TRBJ2-5; 10 nucleotides line up with TRBD2. There are 17 residues in the CDR3. From germline, CDR1 is LGHNA and CDR2 YSLEER. V was pared by 0 bases and J by 1 base, with 5 bases of the junction left unmatched.

The rearrangement uses TRBV7-9 and TRBJ1-5; D is possibly TRBD1 (5 bases). The V and J ends lost 4 bases and 1 base respectively, with 8 bases between them. This CDR3 has 14 residues. Germline V gives CDR1 SEHNR, CDR2 FQNEAQ (reference sequence). CDR3 in amino acids: CASSSDRSNQPQHF. CDR3 coding DNA: TGTGCCAGCAGCTCTGACAGAAGCAATCAGCCCCAGCATTTT.